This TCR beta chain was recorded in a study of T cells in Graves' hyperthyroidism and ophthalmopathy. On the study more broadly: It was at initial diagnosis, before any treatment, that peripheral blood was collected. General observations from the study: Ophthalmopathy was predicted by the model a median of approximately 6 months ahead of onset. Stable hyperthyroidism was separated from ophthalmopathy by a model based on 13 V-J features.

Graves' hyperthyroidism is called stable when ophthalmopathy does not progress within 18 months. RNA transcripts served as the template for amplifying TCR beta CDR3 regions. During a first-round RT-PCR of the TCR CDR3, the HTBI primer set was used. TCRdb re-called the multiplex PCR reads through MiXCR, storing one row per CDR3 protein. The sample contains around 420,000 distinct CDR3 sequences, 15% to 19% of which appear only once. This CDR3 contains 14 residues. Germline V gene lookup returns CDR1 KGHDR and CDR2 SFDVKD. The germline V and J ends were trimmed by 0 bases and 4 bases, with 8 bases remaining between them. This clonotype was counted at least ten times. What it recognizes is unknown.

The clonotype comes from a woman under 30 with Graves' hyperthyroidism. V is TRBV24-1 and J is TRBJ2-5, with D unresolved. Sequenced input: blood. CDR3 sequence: CATSDLRPGETQYF. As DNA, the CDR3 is TGTGCCACCAGTGATTTGCGGCCGGGAGAGACCCAGTACTTC.